The rows below give T cell receptor beta chains drawn from one sample of a study of blood T cells in healthy people across ages. TCRdb re-called the 5' RACE reads through MiXCR, storing one row per CDR3 protein. The table lists roughly 700,000 distinct CDR3 sequences, 32% of them singletons. Sequencing used blood. These receptors were taken from a woman aged 80 or older in good health. CDR3s include the opening cysteine and the closing phenylalanine or tryptophan. A D gene is named only where the DNA matches it firmly. The size entry is marked missing in some rows and otherwise reads once, few, many or a size class.

many,-,TRBJ2-7,TRBV12-3/TRBV12-4,TGTGCCAGTTCTCGGGCGGGGGCGATGTACGAGCAGTACTTC,CASSRAGAMYEQYF
-,TRBD2,TRBJ2-3,TRBV12-3/TRBV12-4,TGTGCCAGCAGTCAGCGGACTAGAGTGAGGGCAGATACGCAGTATTTT,CASSQRTRVRADTQYF
many,-,TRBJ1-1,TRBV6-5,TGTGCCAGCAGTTACTGGCGGGGGCCCAACGGGAACACTGAAGCTTTCTTT,CASSYWRGPNGNTEAFF
few,-,TRBJ1-1,TRBV3-1,TGTGCCAGCAGCCATTTGGGAGGGGGTAACACTGAAGCTTTCTTT,CASSHLGGGNTEAFF
many,-,TRBJ1-1,TRBV7-2,TGTGCCAGCAGCTTTAGGCAGGGAGGTGAAGCTTTCTTT,CASSFRQGGEAFF
few,TRBD1,TRBJ1-5,TRBV30,TGTGCCTGGAGTGTACCCGACGGGACAGGGTATCAGCCCCAGCATTTT,CAWSVPDGTGYQPQHF
-,-,TRBJ1-1,TRBV30,TGTGCCTGGAGTCCCGGGACACCCGGGACTGAAGCTTTCTTT,CAWSPGTPGTEAFF
many,TRBD2,TRBJ2-3,TRBV12-3/TRBV12-4,TGTGCCAGCAGTTTAGCAAGACTAGCGGGGGGGGGAACAGATACGCAGTATTTT,CASSLARLAGGGTDTQYF
many,-,TRBJ1-2,TRBV20-1,TGCAGTGCTACTCCTCCATCTGGCTACACCTTC,CSATPPSGYTF
many,TRBD1,TRBJ2-1,TRBV15,TGTGCCACCAGCAGAGGTTCGGGACAGGGATCCTACAATGAGCAGTTCTTC,CATSRGSGQGSYNEQFF
many,-,TRBJ1-2,TRBV19,TGTGCCAGTAATCTTGGCAGATTACCTAACTATGGCTACACCTTC,CASNLGRLPNYGYTF
-,TRBD2,TRBJ2-1,TRBV6-1,TGTGCCAGCAGTGGGCGACTAGCTAACAATGAGCAGTTCTTC,CASSGRLANNEQFF
-,-,TRBJ1-1,TRBV9,TGTGCCAGCAGCCCCCGGACAGATCCGTCCGGGGAGGAAGCTTTCTTT,CASSPRTDPSGEEAFF
-,-,TRBJ1-5,TRBV6-6,TGTGCCAGCAGTAAAGGACGGGCCCAGACGGATCCCCAGCATTTT,CASSKGRAQTDPQHF
few,-,TRBJ1-4,TRBV5-6,TGTGCCAGCAGCTTGGCCCAGGGCGGGAGTGAAAAACTGTTTTTT,CASSLAQGGSEKLFF
-,-,TRBJ2-7,TRBV20-1,TGCAGTGCTAGAGGGCTTGCTTCCTACGGGCAGTACTTC,CSARGLASYGQYF
many,TRBD2,TRBJ2-5,TRBV5-1,TGCGCCAGCAGCTTGGCCGGGGGGGTCGCAGAGACCCAGTACTTC,CASSLAGGVAETQYF
-,-,TRBJ2-5,TRBV20-1,TGCAGTGTCCAAGAAGGCCAAGAGACCCAGTACTTC,CSVQEGQETQYF
few,-,TRBJ1-1,TRBV29-1,TGCAGCGTTTCGCCTAGAGGGGGGGAAGGGAACACTGAAGCTTTCTTT,CSVSPRGGEGNTEAFF
many,-,TRBJ2-1,TRBV15,TGTGCCACCAGGGGAAGTGGGGGCGGCTACAATGAGCAGTTCTTC,CATRGSGGGYNEQFF
many,TRBD2,TRBJ2-7,TRBV20-1,TGCAGTGCTAGAGTGGGGGGGAACTACGAGCAGTACTTC,CSARVGGNYEQYF
-,TRBD2,TRBJ2-5,TRBV6-1,TGTGCCAGCACAAAAGCGGGGCTGGAGACCCAGTACTTC,CASTKAGLETQYF
few,-,TRBJ1-4,TRBV12-3/TRBV12-4,TGTGCCAGCAGCCCCGAGGGTCCTGGGAATGAAAAACTGTTTTTT,CASSPEGPGNEKLFF
-,TRBD1,TRBJ2-7,TRBV30,TGTGCCTGGAGTCCCGGGGGGACAGGGGTCCCTACTACCTACGAGCAGTACTTC,CAWSPGGTGVPTTYEQYF
few,TRBD2,TRBJ2-7,TRBV12-3/TRBV12-4,TGTGCCAGCAGAAAGACTAGCGGGGGGCAAAGCTCCTACAATGAGCAGTACTTC,CASRKTSGGQSSYNEQYF
-,TRBD2,TRBJ2-3,TRBV29-1,TGCAGCGTGGGGACTAGCGGATTCCGGGATACGCAGTATTTT,CSVGTSGFRDTQYF
many,-,TRBJ2-5,TRBV5-6,TGTGCCAGCAGCCTGTGGGGGCCAGGGGCGATGGAGACCCAGTACTTC,CASSLWGPGAMETQYF
many,-,TRBJ2-5,TRBV27,TGTGCCAGCAGTCCCCTCCGCAAAAAAGAGACCCAGTACTTC,CASSPLRKKETQYF
few,-,TRBJ2-2,TRBV7-9,TGTGCCAGCAGCTACTCGCAGGACCCCCAAGGCGAGCTGTTTTTT,CASSYSQDPQGELFF
few,-,TRBJ1-6,TRBV19,TGTGCCAGTAGTATATACGGGACGGGCTATAATTCACCCCTCCACTTT,CASSIYGTGYNSPLHF
-,-,TRBJ2-2,TRBV7-6,TGTGCCAGCAGCTTAGGGGGTAGCAGACAGAACACCGGGGAGCTGTTTTTT,CASSLGGSRQNTGELFF
many,-,TRBJ2-1,TRBV3-1,TGTGCCAGCAGTTTTGAGCGGGGCAGGGGGGAGCAGTTCTTC,CASSFERGRGEQFF
-,TRBD1,TRBJ1-2,TRBV20-1,TGCAGTGCGGATGACAGGGGGCGAGGCTACACCTTC,CSADDRGRGYTF
-,-,TRBJ1-5,TRBV30,TGTGCCTGGAGTGCTGGCAATCAGCCCCAGCATTTT,CAWSAGNQPQHF
many,TRBD1,TRBJ2-1,TRBV28,TGTGCCAGCAAATATGACAGGGGGCTCTACAATGAGCAGTTCTTC,CASKYDRGLYNEQFF
few,-,TRBJ1-6,TRBV30,TGTGCCTGGGCAGGGAAGGGGTTTGGCAATTCACCCCTCCACTTT,CAWAGKGFGNSPLHF
many,-,TRBJ2-5,TRBV10-3,TGTGCCATCAGTGAGTCGAAAGAGACCCAGTACTTC,CAISESKETQYF
few,-,TRBJ2-1,TRBV7-9,TGTGCCAGCAGCTTTAGGGGCGGCTACAATGAGCAGTTCTTC,CASSFRGGYNEQFF
-,-,TRBJ2-1,TRBV10-3,TGTGCCATCAGCCTATCGGACTCCTACAATGAGCAGTTCTTC,CAISLSDSYNEQFF
-,-,TRBJ2-5,TRBV5-6,TGTGCCAGCAGCTCCGGAGGGGGGGCCAGGAATGAGCAGTACTTC,CASSSGGGARNEQYF
-,-,TRBJ2-7,TRBV20-1,TGCAGTGCTAGGGATCCACGAACCTACGAGCAGTACTTC,CSARDPRTYEQYF
-,-,TRBJ2-1,TRBV2,TGTGCCAGCAGTGAAATGGCGGGGGCGTACAATGAGCAGTTCTTC,CASSEMAGAYNEQFF
many,TRBD1,TRBJ1-3,TRBV12-3/TRBV12-4,TGTGCCAGCAGTGCCCAACAGGGGAGAAGGTCTGGAAACACCATATATTTT,CASSAQQGRRSGNTIYF
-,-,TRBJ1-2,TRBV4-1,TGCGCCAGCAGCCAAGTTCCAGCCGGGACGGACTATGGCTACACCTTC,CASSQVPAGTDYGYTF
many,TRBD2,TRBJ2-1,TRBV27,TGTGCCAGCAGCCAGAGCGGGGGTGGTGAGCAGTTCTTC,CASSQSGGGEQFF
-,TRBD1,TRBJ1-2,TRBV7-2,TGTGCCAGCAGCGTACAGGGGGCGTATCGGGATGGCTACACCTTC,CASSVQGAYRDGYTF
few,-,TRBJ2-5,TRBV12-3/TRBV12-4,TGTGCCAGCAGTTCAGGGATGGAGACCCAGTACTTC,CASSSGMETQYF
-,TRBD1,TRBJ1-3,TRBV4-3,TGCGCCAGCAGCCGATCCGGGACAGCCAACTCTGGAAACACCATATATTTT,CASSRSGTANSGNTIYF
-,-,TRBJ2-5,TRBV4-1,TGCGCCAGCAGCCAAGATAACACGGCCGTAGAGACCCAGTACTTC,CASSQDNTAVETQYF
-,-,TRBJ1-1,TRBV7-9,TGTGCCAGCAGCTTTCAGGACTTAACAGCTTTCTTT,CASSFQDLTAFF
few,-,TRBJ2-1,TRBV6-1,TGTGCCAGCAGGACTGGGTCTATGTACTTCTTC,CASRTGSMYFF
many,-,TRBJ2-1,TRBV12-3/TRBV12-4,TGTGCCAGCAGTTTAGGTAGGCGGCAGGGGAATGAGCAGTTCTTC,CASSLGRRQGNEQFF
many,-,TRBJ2-1,TRBV20-1,TGCAGTGCAAGACGCGGCACTGAGCAGTTCTTC,CSARRGTEQFF
many,-,TRBJ2-5,TRBV5-1,TGCGCCAGCAGCTTGGCTCAGACGGATTCGGCGACCCAGTACTTC,CASSLAQTDSATQYF
many,-,TRBJ2-5,TRBV5-1,TGCGCCAGCAGCTTCGGGCGGCCACAAGAGACCCAGTACTTC,CASSFGRPQETQYF
many,TRBD1,TRBJ2-7,TRBV6-2/TRBV6-3,TGTGCCAGCAGTTACGGGGACAGGGGACGGCAGTACTTC,CASSYGDRGRQYF
-,-,TRBJ1-4,TRBV7-6,TGTGCCAGCAGCTCCCGTGGAGGGGAGGCAAAACTGTTTTTT,CASSSRGGEAKLFF
many,-,TRBJ1-2,TRBV3-1,TGTGCCAGCAGCCAAGGTCAGCCGGGAACTAACTATGGCTACACCTTC,CASSQGQPGTNYGYTF
many,-,TRBJ2-7,TRBV27,TGTGCCAGCAGTTTAACTCCAGGGCCCTACGAGCAGTACTTC,CASSLTPGPYEQYF